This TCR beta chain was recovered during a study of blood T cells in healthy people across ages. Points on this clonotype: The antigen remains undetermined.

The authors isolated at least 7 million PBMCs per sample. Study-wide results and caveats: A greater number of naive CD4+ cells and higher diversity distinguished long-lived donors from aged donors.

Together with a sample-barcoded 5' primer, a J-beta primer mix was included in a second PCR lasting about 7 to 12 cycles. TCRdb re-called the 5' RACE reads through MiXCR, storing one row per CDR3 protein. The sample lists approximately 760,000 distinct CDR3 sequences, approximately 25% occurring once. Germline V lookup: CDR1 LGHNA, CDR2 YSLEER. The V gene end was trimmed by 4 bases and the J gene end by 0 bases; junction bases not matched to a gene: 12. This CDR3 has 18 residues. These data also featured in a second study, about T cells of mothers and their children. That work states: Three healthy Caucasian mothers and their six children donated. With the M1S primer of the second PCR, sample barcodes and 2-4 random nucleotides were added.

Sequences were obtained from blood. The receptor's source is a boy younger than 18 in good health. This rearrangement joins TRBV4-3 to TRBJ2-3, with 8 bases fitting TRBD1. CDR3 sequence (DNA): TGCGCCAGCAGCCCAAGAGCTCGGACAGGGTTAAGCACAGATACGCAGTATTTT. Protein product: CASSPRARTGLSTDTQYF.